This TCR beta chain comes out of a study of cytomegalovirus exposure and HLA in healthy donors. The PCR was carried out with 60 Vbeta primers and 13 Jbeta primers. TCRdb's copy holds only in-frame clones and misses some; the assay was immunoSEQ multiplex PCR. The sample data list 150,000 to 200,000 clones. V shed 2 bases and J 2 bases; nucleotides not matched to a gene: 4. CDR1 and CDR2 (germline): PRHDT, FYEKMQ (reference sequence). The CDR3 is 15 residues long. The source of this sequence is a young woman in good health and CMV-seropositive. The chain employs TRBV13 and TRBJ2-3; TRBD2 matches at 7 bases. The material sequenced was PBMCs. CDR3 in amino acids: CASSLRGLHTDTQYF. In DNA form, the CDR3 reads TGTGCCAGCAGCTTAAGGGGACTACACACAGATACGCAGTATTTT.